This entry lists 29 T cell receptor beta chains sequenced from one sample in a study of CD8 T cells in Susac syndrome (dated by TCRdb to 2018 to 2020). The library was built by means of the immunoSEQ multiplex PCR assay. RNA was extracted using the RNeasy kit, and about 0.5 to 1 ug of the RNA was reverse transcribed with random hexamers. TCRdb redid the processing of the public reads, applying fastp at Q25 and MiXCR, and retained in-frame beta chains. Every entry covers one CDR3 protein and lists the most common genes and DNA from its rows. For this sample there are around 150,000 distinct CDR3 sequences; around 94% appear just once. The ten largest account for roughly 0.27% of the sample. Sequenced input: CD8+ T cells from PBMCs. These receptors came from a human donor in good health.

The CDR3 coding sequence is TGTGCCAGCAGCTGGCAGGGAGGAATTCCCCAGCATTTT. Amino acids: CASSWQGGIPQHF. The chain recombines TRBV7-8 with TRBJ1-5, with TRBD1 as a possible D gene (5 bases). This CDR3 contains 13 residues. The germline V and J ends were trimmed by 4 bases and 10 bases, with 14 bases remaining between them. Looked up from germline, CDR1 is SGHVS and CDR2 is FQNEAQ.

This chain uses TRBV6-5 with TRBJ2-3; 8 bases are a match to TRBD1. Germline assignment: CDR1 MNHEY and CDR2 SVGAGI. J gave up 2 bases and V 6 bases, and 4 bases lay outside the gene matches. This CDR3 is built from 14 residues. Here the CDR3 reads CASSMTGVTDTQYF. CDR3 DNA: TGTGCCAGCAGCATGACAGGGGTCACAGATACGCAGTATTTT.

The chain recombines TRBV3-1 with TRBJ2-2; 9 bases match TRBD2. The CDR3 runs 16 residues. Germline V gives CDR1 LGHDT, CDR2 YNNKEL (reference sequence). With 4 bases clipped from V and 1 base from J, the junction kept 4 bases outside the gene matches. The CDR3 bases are TGTGCCAGCAGCCCGATGACTAGCGGGAACACCGGGGAGCTGTTTTTT. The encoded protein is CASSPMTSGNTGELFF.

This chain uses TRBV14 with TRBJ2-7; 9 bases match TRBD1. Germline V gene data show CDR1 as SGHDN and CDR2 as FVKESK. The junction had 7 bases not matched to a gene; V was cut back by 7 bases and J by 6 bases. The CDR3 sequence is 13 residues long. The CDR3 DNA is TGTGCCAGCAAGGGGACAGGGTTAACCGAGCAGTACTTC. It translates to CASKGTGLTEQYF. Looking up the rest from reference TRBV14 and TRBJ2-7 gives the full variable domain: EAGVTQFPSHSVIEKGQTVTLRCDPISGHDNLYWYRRVMGKEIKFLLHFVKESKQDESGMPNNRFLAERTGGTYSTLKVQPAELEDSGVYFCASKGTGLTEQYFGPGTRLTVT.

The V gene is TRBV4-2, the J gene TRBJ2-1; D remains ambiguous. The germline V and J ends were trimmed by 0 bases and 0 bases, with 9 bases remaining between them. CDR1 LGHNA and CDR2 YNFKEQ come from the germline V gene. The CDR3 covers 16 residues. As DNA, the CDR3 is TGTGCCAGCAGCCAAGATCGGCGGAGCTCCTACAATGAGCAGTTCTTC. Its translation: CASSQDRRSSYNEQFF.

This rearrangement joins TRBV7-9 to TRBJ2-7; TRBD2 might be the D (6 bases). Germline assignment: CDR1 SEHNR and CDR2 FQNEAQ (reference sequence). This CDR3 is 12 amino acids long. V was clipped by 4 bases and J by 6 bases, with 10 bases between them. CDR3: CASSSWGGEQYF. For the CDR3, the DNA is TGTGCCAGCAGCTCCTGGGGAGGCGAGCAGTACTTC.

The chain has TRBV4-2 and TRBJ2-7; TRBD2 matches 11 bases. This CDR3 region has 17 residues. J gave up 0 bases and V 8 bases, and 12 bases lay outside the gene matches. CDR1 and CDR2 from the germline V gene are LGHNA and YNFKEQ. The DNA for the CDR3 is TGTGCCAGCGGACCTACTAGCGGGAGAAGGAGCTCCTACGAGCAGTACTTC. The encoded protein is CASGPTSGRRSSYEQYF.

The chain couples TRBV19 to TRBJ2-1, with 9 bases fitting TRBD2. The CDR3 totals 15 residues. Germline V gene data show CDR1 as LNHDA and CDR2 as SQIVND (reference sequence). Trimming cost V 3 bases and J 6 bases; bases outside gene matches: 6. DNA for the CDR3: TGTGCCAGTAGTATTCGGCTAGCGGGACCCAATGAGCAGTTCTTC. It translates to CASSIRLAGPNEQFF.

This chain's CDR3 is CASSQTGSSYEQYF. CDR3 DNA sequence: TGTGCCAGCAGCCAAACTGGGAGCTCCTACGAGCAGTACTTC. The genes are TRBV14 and TRBJ2-7, with D tentatively TRBD2 (5 bases). The CDR3 is made up of 14 amino acids. Trimming removed 2 bases at V and 0 bases at J, with 8 bases between. Germline assignment: CDR1 SGHDN and CDR2 FVKESK.

Written as DNA, the CDR3 is TGTGCCTGGAGTGAATTAGCAGAAACGTACGAGCAGTACTTC. This sequence encodes CAWSELAETYEQYF. The V and J genes are TRBV30 and TRBJ2-7; D is ambiguous. Germline values: CDR1 GTSNPN, CDR2 SVGIG (reference sequence). The CDR3 contains 14 residues. V lost 1 base to trimming and J lost 4 bases, with 14 bases between them.

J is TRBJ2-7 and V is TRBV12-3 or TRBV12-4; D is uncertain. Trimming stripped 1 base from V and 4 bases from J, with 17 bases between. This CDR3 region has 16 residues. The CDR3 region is CASSLGLGRMIYEQYF. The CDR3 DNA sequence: TGTGCCAGCAGTTTAGGTCTAGGGCGCATGATATACGAGCAGTACTTC.

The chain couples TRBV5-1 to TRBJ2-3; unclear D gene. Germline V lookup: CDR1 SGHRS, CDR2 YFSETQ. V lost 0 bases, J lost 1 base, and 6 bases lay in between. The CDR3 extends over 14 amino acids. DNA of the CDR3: TGCGCCAGCAGCTTGGCGCAAGGCACAGATACGCAGTATTTT. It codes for CASSLAQGTDTQYF.

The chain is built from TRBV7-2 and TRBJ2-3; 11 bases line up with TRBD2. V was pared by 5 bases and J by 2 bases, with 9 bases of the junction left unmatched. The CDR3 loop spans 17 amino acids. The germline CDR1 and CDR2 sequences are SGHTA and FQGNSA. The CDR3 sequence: CASSTTGTSGYTDTQYF. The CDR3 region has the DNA TGTGCCAGCAGCACCACCGGGACTAGCGGATACACAGATACGCAGTATTTT. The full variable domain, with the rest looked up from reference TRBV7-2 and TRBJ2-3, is GAGVSQSPSNKVTEKGKDVELRCDPISGHTALYWYRQSLGQGLEFLIYFQGNSAPDKSGLPSDRFSAERTGGSVSTLTIQRTQQEDSAVYLCASSTTGTSGYTDTQYFGPGTRLTVL.

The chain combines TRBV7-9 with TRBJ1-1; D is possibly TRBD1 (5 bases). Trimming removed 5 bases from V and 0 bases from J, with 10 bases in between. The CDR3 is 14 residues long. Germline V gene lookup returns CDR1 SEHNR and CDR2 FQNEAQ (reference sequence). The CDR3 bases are TGTGCCAGCAGCGCAGGGCATATGAACACTGAAGCTTTCTTT. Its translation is CASSAGHMNTEAFF.

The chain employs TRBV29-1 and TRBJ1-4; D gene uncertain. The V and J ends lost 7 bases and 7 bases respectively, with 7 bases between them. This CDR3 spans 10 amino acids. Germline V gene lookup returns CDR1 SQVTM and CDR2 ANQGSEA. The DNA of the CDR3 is TGCAGCGCTATGGGTGAAAAACTGTTTTTT. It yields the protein CSAMGEKLFF.

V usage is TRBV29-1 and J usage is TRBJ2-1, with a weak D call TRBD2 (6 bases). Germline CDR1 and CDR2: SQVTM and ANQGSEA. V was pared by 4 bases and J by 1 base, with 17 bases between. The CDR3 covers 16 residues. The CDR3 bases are TGCAGCGTTGCGGGGGAACGGAGGTTATCCTACAATGAGCAGTTCTTC. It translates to CSVAGERRLSYNEQFF.

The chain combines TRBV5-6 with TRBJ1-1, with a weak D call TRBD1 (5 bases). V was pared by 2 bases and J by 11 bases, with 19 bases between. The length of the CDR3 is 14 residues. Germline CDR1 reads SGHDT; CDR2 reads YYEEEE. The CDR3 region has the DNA TGTGCCAGCAGCTTTGGGTCAGGGAGGGGAAGGGCTTTCTTT. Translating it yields CASSFGSGRGRAFF.

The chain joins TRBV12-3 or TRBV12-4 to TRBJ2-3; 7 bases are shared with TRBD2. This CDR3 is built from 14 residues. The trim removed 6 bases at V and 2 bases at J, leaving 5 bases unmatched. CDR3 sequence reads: CASSLLADTDTQYF. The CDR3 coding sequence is TGTGCCAGCAGCCTTCTAGCGGACACAGATACGCAGTATTTT.

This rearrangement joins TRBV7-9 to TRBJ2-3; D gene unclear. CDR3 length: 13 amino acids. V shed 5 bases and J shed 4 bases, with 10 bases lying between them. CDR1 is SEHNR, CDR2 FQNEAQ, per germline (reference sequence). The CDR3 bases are TGTGCCAGCAGCCTCCCTAGGTCAGATACGCAGTATTTT. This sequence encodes CASSLPRSDTQYF. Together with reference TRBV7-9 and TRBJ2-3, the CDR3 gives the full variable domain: DTGVSQNPRHKITKRGQNVTFRCDPISEHNRLYWYRQTLGQGPEFLTYFQNEAQLEKSRLLSDRFSAERPKGSFSTLEIQRTEQGDSAMYLCASSLPRSDTQYFGPGTRLTVL.

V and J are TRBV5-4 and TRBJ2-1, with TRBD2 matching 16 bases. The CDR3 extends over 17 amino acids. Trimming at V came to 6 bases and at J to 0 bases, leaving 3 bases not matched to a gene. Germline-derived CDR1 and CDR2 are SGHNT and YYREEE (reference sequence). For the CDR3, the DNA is TGTGCCAGCACCGGGACTAGCGGGAGGGACTCCTACAATGAGCAGTTCTTC. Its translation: CASTGTSGRDSYNEQFF. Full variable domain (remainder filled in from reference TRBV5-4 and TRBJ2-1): ETGVTQSPTHLIKTRGQQVTLRCSSQSGHNTVSWYQQALGQGPQFIFQYYREEENGRGNFPPRFSGLQFPNYSSELNVNALELDDSALYLCASTGTSGRDSYNEQFFGPGTRLTVL.

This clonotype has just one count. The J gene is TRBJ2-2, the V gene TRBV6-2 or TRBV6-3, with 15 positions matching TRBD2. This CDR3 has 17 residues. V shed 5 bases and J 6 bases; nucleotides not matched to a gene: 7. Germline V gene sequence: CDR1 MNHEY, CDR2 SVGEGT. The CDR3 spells CASSHGLAGGPSGELFF. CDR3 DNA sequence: TGTGCCAGCAGTCACGGACTAGCGGGAGGGCCATCCGGGGAGCTGTTTTTT.

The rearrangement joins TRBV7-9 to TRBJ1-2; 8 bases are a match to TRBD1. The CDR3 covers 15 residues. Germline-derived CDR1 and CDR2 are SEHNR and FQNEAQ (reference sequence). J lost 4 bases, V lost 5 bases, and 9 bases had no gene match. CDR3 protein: CASSSPTGVGYGYTF. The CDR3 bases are TGTGCCAGCAGCAGCCCGACAGGGGTTGGCTATGGCTACACCTTC.

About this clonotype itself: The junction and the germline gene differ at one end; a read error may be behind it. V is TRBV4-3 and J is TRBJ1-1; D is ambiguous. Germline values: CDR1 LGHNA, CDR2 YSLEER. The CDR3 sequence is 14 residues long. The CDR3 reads CASTQAGLNTEAFF. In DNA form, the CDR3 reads TGCGCCAGCACCCAAGCGGGTCTGAACACTGAAGCTTTCTTT.

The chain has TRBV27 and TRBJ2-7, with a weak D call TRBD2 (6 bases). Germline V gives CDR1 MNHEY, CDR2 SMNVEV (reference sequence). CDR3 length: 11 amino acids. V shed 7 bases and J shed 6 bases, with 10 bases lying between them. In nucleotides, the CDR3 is TGTGCCAGCATGGAGGGTTCCGAGCAGTACTTC. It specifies CASMEGSEQYF.

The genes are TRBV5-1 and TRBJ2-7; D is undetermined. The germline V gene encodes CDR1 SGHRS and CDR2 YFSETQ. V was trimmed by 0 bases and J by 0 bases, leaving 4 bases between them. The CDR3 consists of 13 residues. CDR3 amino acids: CASSLDGSYEQYF. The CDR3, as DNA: TGCGCCAGCAGCTTGGACGGCTCCTACGAGCAGTACTTC. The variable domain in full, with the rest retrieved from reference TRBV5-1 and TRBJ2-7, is KAGVTQTPRYLIKTRGQQVTLSCSPISGHRSVSWYQQTPGQGLQFLFEYFSETQRNKGNFPGRFSGRQFSNSRSEMNVSTLELGDSALYLCASSLDGSYEQYFGPGTRLTVT.

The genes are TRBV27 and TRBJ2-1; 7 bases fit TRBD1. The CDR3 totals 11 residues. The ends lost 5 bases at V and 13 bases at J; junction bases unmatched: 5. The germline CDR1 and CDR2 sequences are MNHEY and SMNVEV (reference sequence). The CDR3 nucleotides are TGTGCCAGCAGTCATGACAGGGATCAGTTCTTC. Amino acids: CASSHDRDQFF.

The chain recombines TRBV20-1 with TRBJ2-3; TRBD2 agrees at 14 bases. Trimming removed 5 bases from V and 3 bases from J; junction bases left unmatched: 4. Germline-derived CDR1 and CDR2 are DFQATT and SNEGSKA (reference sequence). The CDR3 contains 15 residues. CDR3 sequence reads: CSARGTSGSTDTQYF. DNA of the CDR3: TGCAGTGCTCGCGGGACTAGCGGGAGTACAGATACGCAGTATTTT.

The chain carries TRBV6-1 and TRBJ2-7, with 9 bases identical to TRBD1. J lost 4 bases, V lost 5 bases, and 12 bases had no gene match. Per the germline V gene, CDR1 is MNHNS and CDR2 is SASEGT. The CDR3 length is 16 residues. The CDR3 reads CASSQEPGQGIYEQYF. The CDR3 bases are TGTGCCAGCAGTCAGGAACCGGGACAGGGTATTTACGAGCAGTACTTC.

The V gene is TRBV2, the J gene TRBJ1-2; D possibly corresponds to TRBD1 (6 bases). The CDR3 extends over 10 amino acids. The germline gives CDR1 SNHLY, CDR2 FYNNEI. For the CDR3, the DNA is TGTGCACCAGGGGAGGTTGGCTACACCTTC. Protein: CAPGEVGYTF.